These T cell receptor beta chains were read from a single sample in a study of OX40 agonist ivuxolimab in advanced cancers. Sequencing used immunoSEQ multiplex PCR; TCRdb keeps in-frame clones, though not all of them. The sample has about 90,000 clones; roughly 85% are singletons. The source was CD4+ or CD8+ T cells sorted from blood, collected in a trial of the OX40 agonist ivuxolimab. The receptors were sampled from an adult with an advanced solid tumor such as melanoma, head and neck, liver or kidney cancer. CDR3s leave out the opening cysteine and the closing phenylalanine or tryptophan.

V gene	J gene	CDR3 protein
TRBV5-1	TRBJ2-2	ASSPPTSGSTGELF
TRBV19	TRBJ2-7	ASSPGQGRTYEQY
TRBV5-6	TRBJ1-2	ASSLTGTFGYT
TRBV29-1	TRBJ2-7	SVVRDRGLREQY
TRBV5-1	TRBJ1-1	ASSYPGLNTEAF
TRBV30	TRBJ2-5	AWSGEGTQY
TRBV10-3	TRBJ2-3	AIAPGVGTSGGGTDTQY
TRBV19	TRBJ2-2	ASLLSGELF
TRBV28	TRBJ1-4	ASSSGTPATNEKLF
TRBV6-1	TRBJ2-1	ASGSRGSYNEQF
TRBV7-8	TRBJ2-7	ASSTRAESYEQY
TRBV27	TRBJ1-1	ASKINQGTNTEAF
TRBV28	TRBJ2-2	ASSFGQNTGELF
TRBV7-9	TRBJ2-7	ASSSRDRGGYEQY
TRBV7-9	TRBJ2-5	ASSPQETQY
TRBV10-1	TRBJ2-7	ASYRDRETYEQY
TRBV9	TRBJ1-1	ASSVGLQGLNTEAF
TRBV18	TRBJ2-5	ASSPGQGAGETQY
TRBV6-1	TRBJ2-6	ASSGQSSGANVLT
TRBV12-5	TRBJ2-1	ASGLVLVSGRAAEQF
TRBV7-2	TRBJ2-7	ASSFRSETYEQY
TRBV5-1	TRBJ1-3	ASSLSGGNSGNTIY
TRBV19	TRBJ2-2	ASRLDWAGELF
TRBV20-1	TRBJ2-6	SAPRANVLT
TRBV11-3	TRBJ2-3	ASSHSTDTQY
TRBV19	TRBJ1-5	ASSTLPVIGNQPQH
TRBV18	TRBJ1-4	ASSPEQGDEKLF
TRBV7-2	TRBJ1-1	ASSLGDRVPSFSEAF
TRBV6-5	TRBJ1-2	ASSSLRDRGGGYT
TRBV10-3	TRBJ2-2	AIRTGQGAGELF
TRBV4-1	TRBJ2-2	ASSQDWGRRTGELF
TRBV27	TRBJ2-3	ASRFSQLTDTQY
TRBV29-1	TRBJ2-3	SVFGAGGRTDTQY
TRBV2	TRBJ2-5	ASSEEAGGPLKETQY
TRBV6-1	TRBJ1-2	ASSVTDGYGYT
TRBV30	TRBJ2-7	AWSAGVAQY
TRBV2	TRBJ2-1	ASTLRAGLVYNEQF
TRBV28	TRBJ2-1	ASSSQADREKGEQF
TRBV19	TRBJ2-4	ASRGLAKNIQY
TRBV4-3	TRBJ1-2	ASSQELSHNYGYT
TRBV7-2	TRBJ1-2	ASSLSPVSHGYT
TRBV2	TRBJ1-4	ASSDQGATNEKLF
TRBV29-1	TRBJ1-1	SVEGQGLTEAF
TRBV28	TRBJ1-4	ASSTSVGLGEKLF
TRBV2	TRBJ2-1	ASSPGQFNEQF
TRBV11-2	TRBJ2-1	ASSPRLAGVINEQF
TRBV6-5	TRBJ2-1	ASRMDREVNEQF
TRBV10-3	TRBJ1-1	AISQMNTEAF
TRBV19	TRBJ1-1	ASSIVTVGGEAF
TRBV2	TRBJ2-7	ASRIDRGPYEQY
TRBV2	TRBJ1-5	ASSDPGDTNQPQH
TRBV7-9	TRBJ2-3	ASSSLAGGTDTQY
TRBV5-5	TRBJ2-7	ASSLDGQGFYEQY
TRBV16	TRBJ1-5	ASSQTATGGGQPQH
TRBV27	TRBJ2-7	ATARTGTGSYEQY